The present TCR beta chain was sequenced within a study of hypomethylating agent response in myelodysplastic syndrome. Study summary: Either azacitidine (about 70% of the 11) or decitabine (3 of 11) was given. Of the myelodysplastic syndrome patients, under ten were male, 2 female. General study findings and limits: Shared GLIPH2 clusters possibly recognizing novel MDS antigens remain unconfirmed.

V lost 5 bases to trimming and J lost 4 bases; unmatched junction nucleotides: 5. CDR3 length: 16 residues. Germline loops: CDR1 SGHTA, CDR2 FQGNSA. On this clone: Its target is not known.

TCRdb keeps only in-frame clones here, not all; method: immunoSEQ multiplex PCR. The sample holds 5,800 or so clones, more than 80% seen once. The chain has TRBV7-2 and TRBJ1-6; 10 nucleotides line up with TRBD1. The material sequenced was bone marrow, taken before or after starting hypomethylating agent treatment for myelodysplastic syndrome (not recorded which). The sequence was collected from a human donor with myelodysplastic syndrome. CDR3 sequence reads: CASSNRDRGYNSPLHF. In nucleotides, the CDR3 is TGTGCCAGCAGCAACCGGGACAGGGGATATAATTCACCCCTCCACTTT.